Listed below are T cell receptor beta chains from one sample, sequenced in a study of tissue T cells after allogeneic stem cell transplantation. The repertoire was sequenced with immunoSEQ multiplex PCR; TCRdb's copy has only in-frame clones and lacks some. In the table there are about 10,000 clones, 50% to 75% of which are singletons. The sequenced sample was tissue from the stomach, obtained at autopsy. These receptors came from a male donor aged 60 or over with lung cancer. Both conserved end residues are part of each CDR3. Fields, in order: clone size, V gene, J gene, D gene, CDR3 DNA, CDR3 protein. A D gene is named only where the DNA matches it firmly. Clone size is given for some rows only: seen once, a few or many times, or a class if the clone is expanded.

NA	TRBV27	TRBJ2-3	TRBD2	TGTGCCAGCAGTTTACTAGCGGACACAGATACGCAGTATTTT	CASSLLADTDTQYF
NA	TRBV4-2	TRBJ2-1	TRBD2	TGTGCCAGCAGCCAACTGACTAGCGGGATTTTGCATGAGCAGTTCTTC	CASSQLTSGILHEQFF
NA	TRBV4-3	TRBJ2-1	NA	TGCGCCAGCAGCCAAGTTGGGCGGGGGCCGGACAATGAGCAGTTCTTC	CASSQVGRGPDNEQFF
few	TRBV28	TRBJ2-7	TRBD2	TGTGCCAGCAGTTTAGCCGGGACTAGCGGCCCCTACGAGCAGTACTTC	CASSLAGTSGPYEQYF
NA	TRBV15	TRBJ1-1	NA	TGTGCCACCAGCAGGACATCTCGTCGGACTGAAGCTTTCTTT	CATSRTSRRTEAFF
NA	TRBV5-1	TRBJ2-5	NA	TGCGCCAGCAGCGGGCAGGGTCGGGAGACCCAGTACTTC	CASSGQGRETQYF
NA	TRBV15	TRBJ2-1	TRBD1	TGTGCCACCAGCAGAGATCCTGGACAGGGGAGCAATGAGCAGTTCTTC	CATSRDPGQGSNEQFF
once	TRBV7-9	TRBJ2-7	TRBD2	TGTGCCAGCAGCTTCCGCGCCGGGACTAGCGGCTTCTACGAGCAGTACTTC	CASSFRAGTSGFYEQYF
few	TRBV12-3/TRBV12-4	TRBJ1-2	TRBD1	TGTGCCAGCAGCACCGGGACAGCTTACGGCTACACCTTC	CASSTGTAYGYTF
NA	TRBV19	TRBJ1-5	TRBD1	TGTGCCAGTAGTATAGGGGGTGGACAGGGTGCTCAGCCCCAGCATTTT	CASSIGGGQGAQPQHF
few	TRBV28	TRBJ1-1	NA	TGTGCCAGCAGTACCCAGGGAGGGATGAACACTGAAGCTTTCTTT	CASSTQGGMNTEAFF
NA	TRBV5-1	TRBJ2-7	NA	TGCGCCAGCAGCTTGGAAGGGGGGGCTTATTACGAGCAGTACTTC	CASSLEGGAYYEQYF
NA	TRBV12-5	TRBJ2-3	NA	TGTGCTAGTGGTTCAGGGGGGGATACGCAGTATTTT	CASGSGGDTQYF
NA	TRBV9	TRBJ2-7	TRBD2	TGTGCCAGCAGCGAGGATCTAGCGGGAGGGCCGGGCGAGCAGTACTTC	CASSEDLAGGPGEQYF
NA	TRBV6-5	TRBJ2-7	TRBD1	TGTGCCAGCACCAGGGACAGGGGCTACGAGCAGTACTTC	CASTRDRGYEQYF
few	TRBV5-8	TRBJ2-4	TRBD1	TGTGCCAGCAGCCGGAGGGACAGGGGGGATGTGGTTGTGTTGTACTTC	CASSRRDRGDVVVLYF
NA	TRBV6-6	TRBJ1-5	NA	TGTGCCAGCAGTCCTGTGACAGTCCACCAGGCGAGCAATCAGCCCCAGCATTTT	CASSPVTVHQASNQPQHF
NA	TRBV4-1	TRBJ1-2	NA	TGCGCCAGCAGCCAAGAGCCTAGCCCATCATATGGCTACACCTTC	CASSQEPSPSYGYTF
NA	TRBV14	TRBJ1-3	NA	TGTGCCAGCTCTAGGGAGAACACCATATATTTT	CASSRENTIYF